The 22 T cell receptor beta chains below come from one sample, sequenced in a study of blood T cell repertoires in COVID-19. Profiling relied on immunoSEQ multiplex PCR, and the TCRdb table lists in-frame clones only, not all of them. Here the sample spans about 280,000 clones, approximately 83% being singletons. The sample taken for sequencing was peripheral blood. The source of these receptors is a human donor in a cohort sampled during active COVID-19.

In DNA, the CDR3 is TGTGCCAGCATCCGCCGGGAGCTCACAGATACGCAGTATTTT. It translates to CASIRRELTDTQYF. This chain links TRBV7-2 with TRBJ2-3, with TRBD2 as a possible D gene (6 bases). Germline V lookup: CDR1 SGHTA, CDR2 FQGNSA. V was trimmed by 7 bases and J by 2 bases, leaving 13 bases between them. CDR3 length: 14 residues.

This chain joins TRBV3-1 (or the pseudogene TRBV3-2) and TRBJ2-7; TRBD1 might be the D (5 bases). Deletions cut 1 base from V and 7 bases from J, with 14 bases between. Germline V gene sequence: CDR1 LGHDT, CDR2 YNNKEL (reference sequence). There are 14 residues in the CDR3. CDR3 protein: CASSQVDNVSEQYF. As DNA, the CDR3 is TGTGCCAGCAGCCAAGTGGACAACGTGTCTGAGCAGTACTTC.

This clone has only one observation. For the CDR3, the DNA is TGTGCCAGCAGCTCGCCGGGACAGGGGCTTTACCGGGCTGGAAACACCATATATTTT. Protein sequence: CASSSPGQGLYRAGNTIYF. The gene calls are TRBV7-9 and TRBJ1-3; 10 bases agree with TRBD1. The CDR3 extends over 19 amino acids. The germline V gene has CDR1 SEHNR and CDR2 FQNEAQ (reference sequence). Trimming removed 4 bases from V and 2 bases from J; junction bases left unmatched: 14.

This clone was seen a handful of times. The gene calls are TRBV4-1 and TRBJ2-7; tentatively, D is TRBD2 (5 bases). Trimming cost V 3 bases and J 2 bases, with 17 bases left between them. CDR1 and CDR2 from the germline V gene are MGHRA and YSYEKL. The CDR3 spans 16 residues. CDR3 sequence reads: CASSHVLVSKTYEQYF. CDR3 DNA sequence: TGCGCCAGCAGCCATGTACTAGTCTCGAAGACCTACGAGCAGTACTTC.

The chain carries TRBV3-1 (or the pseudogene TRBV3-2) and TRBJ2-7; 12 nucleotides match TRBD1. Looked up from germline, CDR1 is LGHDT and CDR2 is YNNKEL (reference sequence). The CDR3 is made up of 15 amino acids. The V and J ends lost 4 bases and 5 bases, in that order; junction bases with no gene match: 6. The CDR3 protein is CASSPSGTGGHEQYF. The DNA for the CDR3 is TGTGCCAGCAGCCCATCGGGGACAGGGGGCCACGAGCAGTACTTC.

As DNA, the CDR3 is TGTGCCAGCAGCTCTTCCGGACAGGGGGATAATTCACCCCTCCACTTT. Amino acid sequence: CASSSSGQGDNSPLHF. The chain has TRBV28 and TRBJ1-6, with 10 bases matching TRBD1. This CDR3 is 16 amino acids long. The junction had 7 bases not matched to a gene; V was cut back by 6 bases and J by 5 bases. CDR1 is MDHEN, CDR2 SYDVKM, per germline.

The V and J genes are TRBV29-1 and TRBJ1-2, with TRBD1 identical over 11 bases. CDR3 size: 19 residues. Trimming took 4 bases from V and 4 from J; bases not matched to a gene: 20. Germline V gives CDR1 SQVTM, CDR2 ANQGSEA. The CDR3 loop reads CSVVSLKLRTGGVGYGYTF. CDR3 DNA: TGCAGCGTTGTCTCTCTTAAGCTCCGGACAGGGGGCGTTGGCTATGGCTACACCTTC.

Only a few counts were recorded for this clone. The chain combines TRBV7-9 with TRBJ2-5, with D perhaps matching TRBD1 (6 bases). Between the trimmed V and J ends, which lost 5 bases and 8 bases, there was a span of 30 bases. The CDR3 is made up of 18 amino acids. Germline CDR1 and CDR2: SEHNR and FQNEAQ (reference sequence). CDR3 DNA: TGTGCCAGCAGCCCTAGGAAGGAGATAGGACAGCGTCCGAGAACCCAGTACTTC. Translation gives CASSPRKEIGQRPRTQYF.

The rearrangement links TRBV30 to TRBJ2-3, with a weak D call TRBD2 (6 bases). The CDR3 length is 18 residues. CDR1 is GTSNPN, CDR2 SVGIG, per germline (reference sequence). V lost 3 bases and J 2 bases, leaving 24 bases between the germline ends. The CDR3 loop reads CAWRLIAVPETHTDTQYF. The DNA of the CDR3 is TGTGCCTGGAGGCTTATAGCGGTCCCTGAGACCCACACAGATACGCAGTATTTT.

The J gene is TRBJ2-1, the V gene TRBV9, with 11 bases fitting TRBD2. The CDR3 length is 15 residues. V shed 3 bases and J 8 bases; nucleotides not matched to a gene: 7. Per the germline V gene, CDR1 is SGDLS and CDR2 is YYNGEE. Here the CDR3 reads CASSAITGLADEQFF. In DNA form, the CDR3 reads TGTGCCAGCAGCGCGATAACGGGACTAGCGGATGAGCAGTTCTTC. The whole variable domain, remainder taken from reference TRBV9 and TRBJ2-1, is DSGVTQTPKHLITATGQRVTLRCSPRSGDLSVYWYQQSLDQGLQFLIQYYNGEERAKGNILERFSAQQFPDLHSELNLSSLELGDSALYFCASSAITGLADEQFFGPGTRLTVL.

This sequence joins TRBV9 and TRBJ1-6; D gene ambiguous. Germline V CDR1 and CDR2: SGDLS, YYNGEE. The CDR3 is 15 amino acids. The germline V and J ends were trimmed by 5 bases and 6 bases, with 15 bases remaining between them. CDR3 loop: CASSSLEYGNSPLHF. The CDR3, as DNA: TGTGCCAGCAGTTCCTTGGAGTATGGTAATTCACCCCTCCACTTT.

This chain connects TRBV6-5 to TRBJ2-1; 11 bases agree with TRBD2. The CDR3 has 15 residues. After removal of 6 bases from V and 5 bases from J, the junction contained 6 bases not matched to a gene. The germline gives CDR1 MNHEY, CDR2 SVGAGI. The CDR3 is CASSKGTSGHNEQFF. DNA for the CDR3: TGTGCCAGCAGCAAAGGGACTAGCGGTCACAATGAGCAGTTCTTC.

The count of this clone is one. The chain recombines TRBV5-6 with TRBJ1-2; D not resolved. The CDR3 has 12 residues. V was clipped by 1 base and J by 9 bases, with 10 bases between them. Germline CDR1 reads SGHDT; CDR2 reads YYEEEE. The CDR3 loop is CASSLTRERYTF. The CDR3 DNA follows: TGTGCCAGCAGCTTGACTCGGGAACGCTACACCTTC.

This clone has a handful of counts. CDR3 residues: CASSLDGRNTGELFF. Here the CDR3 DNA reads TGTGCCAGCAGCTTAGACGGGAGGAACACCGGGGAGCTGTTTTTT. The chain recombines TRBV11-3 with TRBJ2-2; tentative D call: TRBD2 (6 bases). The CDR3 has 15 residues. Germline V gene lookup returns CDR1 SGHNT and CDR2 YENEEA. Trimming shortened V by 0 bases and J by 1 base, and 6 bases separated the two germline ends. The complete variable domain, with remaining parts taken from reference TRBV11-3 and TRBJ2-2, reads EAGVVQSPRYKIIEKKQPVAFWCNPISGHNTLYWYLQNLGQGPELLIRYENEEAVDDSQLPKDRFSAERLKGVDSTLKIQPAELGDSAVYLCASSLDGRNTGELFFGEGSRLTVL.

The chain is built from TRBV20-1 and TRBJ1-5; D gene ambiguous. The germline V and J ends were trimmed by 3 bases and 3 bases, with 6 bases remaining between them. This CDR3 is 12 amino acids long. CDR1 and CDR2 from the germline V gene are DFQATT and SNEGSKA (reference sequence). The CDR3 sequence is CSASLINQPQHF. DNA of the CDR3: TGCAGTGCTAGTTTAATCAATCAGCCCCAGCATTTT.

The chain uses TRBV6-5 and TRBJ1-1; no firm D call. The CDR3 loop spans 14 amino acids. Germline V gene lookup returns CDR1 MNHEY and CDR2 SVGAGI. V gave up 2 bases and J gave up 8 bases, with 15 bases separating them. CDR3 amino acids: CASSYGRGGQEAFF. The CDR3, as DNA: TGTGCCAGCAGTTACGGCCGAGGAGGCCAGGAAGCTTTCTTT.

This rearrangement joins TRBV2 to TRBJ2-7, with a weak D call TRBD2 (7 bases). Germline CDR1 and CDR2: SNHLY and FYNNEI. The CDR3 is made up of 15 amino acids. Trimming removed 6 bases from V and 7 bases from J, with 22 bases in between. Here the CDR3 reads CASRVEASGGGEQYF. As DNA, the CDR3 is TGTGCCAGCAGAGTTGAGGCTAGCGGAGGGGGGGAGCAGTACTTC.

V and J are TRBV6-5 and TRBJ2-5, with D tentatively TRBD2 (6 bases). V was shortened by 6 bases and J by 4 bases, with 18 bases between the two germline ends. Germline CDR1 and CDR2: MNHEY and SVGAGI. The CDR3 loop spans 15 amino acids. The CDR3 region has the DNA TGTGCCAGCAGGCCCAGTGGAGGGGCTGGAGAGACCCAGTACTTC. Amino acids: CASRPSGGAGETQYF.

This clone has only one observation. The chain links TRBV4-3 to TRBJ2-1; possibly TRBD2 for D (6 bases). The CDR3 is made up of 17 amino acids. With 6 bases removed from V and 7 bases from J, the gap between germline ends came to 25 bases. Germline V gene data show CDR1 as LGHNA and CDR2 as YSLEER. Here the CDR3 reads CASSPRYGTQGSNEQFF. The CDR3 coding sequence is TGCGCCAGCAGTCCAAGATATGGGACTCAGGGATCTAATGAGCAGTTCTTC.

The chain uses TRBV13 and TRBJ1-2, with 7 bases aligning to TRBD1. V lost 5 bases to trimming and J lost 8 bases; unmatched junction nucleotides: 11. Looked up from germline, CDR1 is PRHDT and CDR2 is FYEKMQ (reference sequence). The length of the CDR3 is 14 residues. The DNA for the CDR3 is TGTGCCAGCAGCCTCTTGACAGGGTCGGGCGGCTACACCTTC. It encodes CASSLLTGSGGYTF. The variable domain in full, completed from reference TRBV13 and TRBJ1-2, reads AAGVIQSPRHLIKEKRETATLKCYPIPRHDTVYWYQQGPGQDPQFLISFYEKMQSDKGSIPDRFSAQQFSDYHSELNMSSLELGDSALYFCASSLLTGSGGYTFGSGTRLTVV.

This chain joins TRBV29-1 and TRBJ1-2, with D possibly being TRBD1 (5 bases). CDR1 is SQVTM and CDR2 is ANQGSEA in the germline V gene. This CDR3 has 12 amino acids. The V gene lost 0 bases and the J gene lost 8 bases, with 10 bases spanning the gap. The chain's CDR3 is CSVEEGREGYTF. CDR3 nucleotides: TGCAGCGTTGAAGAGGGCAGGGAAGGCTACACCTTC. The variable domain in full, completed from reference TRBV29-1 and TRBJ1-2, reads SAVISQKPSRDICQRGTSLTIQCQVDSQVTMMFWYRQQPGQSLTLIATANQGSEATYESGFVIDKFPISRPNLTFSTLTVSNMSPEDSSIYLCSVEEGREGYTFGSGTRLTVV.

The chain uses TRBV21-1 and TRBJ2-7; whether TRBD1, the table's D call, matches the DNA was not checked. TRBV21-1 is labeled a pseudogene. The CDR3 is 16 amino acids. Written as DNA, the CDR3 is TGTGCCAGCAGCCCCCCCGGGACAGAATTACCTTACGAGCAGTACTTC. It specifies CASSPPGTELPYEQYF.